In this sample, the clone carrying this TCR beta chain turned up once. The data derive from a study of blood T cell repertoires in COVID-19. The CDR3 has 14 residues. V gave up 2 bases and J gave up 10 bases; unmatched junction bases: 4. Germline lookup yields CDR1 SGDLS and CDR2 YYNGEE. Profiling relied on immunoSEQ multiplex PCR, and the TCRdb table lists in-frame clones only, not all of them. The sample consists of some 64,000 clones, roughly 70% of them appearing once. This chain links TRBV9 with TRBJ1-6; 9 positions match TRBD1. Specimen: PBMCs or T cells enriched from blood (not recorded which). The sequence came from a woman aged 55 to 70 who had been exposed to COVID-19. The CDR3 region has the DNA TGTGCCAGCAGCGTGACGGACAGGGGATCACCCCTCCACTTT. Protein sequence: CASSVTDRGSPLHF.